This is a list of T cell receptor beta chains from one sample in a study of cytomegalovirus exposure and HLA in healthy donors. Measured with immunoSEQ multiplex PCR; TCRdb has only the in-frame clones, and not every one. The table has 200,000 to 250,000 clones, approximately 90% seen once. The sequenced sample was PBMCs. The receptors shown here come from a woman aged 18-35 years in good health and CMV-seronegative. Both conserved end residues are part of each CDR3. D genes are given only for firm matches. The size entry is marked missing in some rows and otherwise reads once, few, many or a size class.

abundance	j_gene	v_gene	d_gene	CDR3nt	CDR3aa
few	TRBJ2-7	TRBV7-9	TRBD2	TGTGCCAGCAGCTTATATGGCGGGGGAGGCCCCTACGAGCAGTACTTC	CASSLYGGGGPYEQYF
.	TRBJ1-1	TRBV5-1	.	TGCGCCAGTGGGTCGAAGGGGCTGAACACTGAAGCTTTCTTT	CASGSKGLNTEAFF
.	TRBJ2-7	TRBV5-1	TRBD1	TGCGCCAGCAGCTTGGAAGACAGGGTGAATGGGCAGTACTTC	CASSLEDRVNGQYF
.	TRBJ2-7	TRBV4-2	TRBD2	TGTGCCAGCAGCCAAGAAGCTAGCGGGAGGCCCCTGGGGATCTACGAGCAGTACTTC	CASSQEASGRPLGIYEQYF
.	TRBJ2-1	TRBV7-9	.	TGTGCCAGCAGCTCGGGACAAGACTACAATGAGCAGTTCTTC	CASSSGQDYNEQFF
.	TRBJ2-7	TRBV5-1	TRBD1	TGCGCCAGCAGCTCAGGAACGACAGGGCTGGACGAGCAGTACTTC	CASSSGTTGLDEQYF
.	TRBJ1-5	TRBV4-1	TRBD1	TGCGCCAGCAGCCAAGGACAGGGGGTTTATCAGCCCCAGCATTTT	CASSQGQGVYQPQHF
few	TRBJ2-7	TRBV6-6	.	TGTGCCAGCAGTAGGGCTAGCGACTACGAGCAGTACTTC	CASSRASDYEQYF
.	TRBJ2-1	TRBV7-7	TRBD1	TGTGCCAGCAGCACCGACAGGGAAAGTGAGCAGTTCTTC	CASSTDRESEQFF
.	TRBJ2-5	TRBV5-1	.	TGCGCCAGCAGCTTGTTCGCCAATCGGGTGGAGACCCAGTACTTC	CASSLFANRVETQYF
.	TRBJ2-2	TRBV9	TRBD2	TGTGCCAGCAGCCCACCGGGACTAGCGAGCACCGGGGAGCTGTTTTTT	CASSPPGLASTGELFF
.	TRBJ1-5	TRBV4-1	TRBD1	TGCGCCAGCAGCCCTCGGGACAGGGGAGTAAATCAGCCCCAGCATTTT	CASSPRDRGVNQPQHF
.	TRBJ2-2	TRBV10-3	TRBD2	TGTGCCATCAGTGAGTCTTTCACTAGCGGGAGGCACGCGGGTACCGGGGAGCTGTTTTTT	CAISESFTSGRHAGTGELFF
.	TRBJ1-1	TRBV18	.	TGTGCCAGCTCACCACCGGAGAGGGGAGGGAGCACTGAAGCTTTCTTT	CASSPPERGGSTEAFF
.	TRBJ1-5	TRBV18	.	TGTGCCAGCTCTACCGTCAGGGGCCGGGATCAGCCCCAGCATTTT	CASSTVRGRDQPQHF
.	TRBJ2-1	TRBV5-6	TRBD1	TGTGCCAGCAGCAAGGACAGGGGACGGGAGCAGTTCTTC	CASSKDRGREQFF
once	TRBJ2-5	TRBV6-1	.	TGTGCCAGCAGTGAAGCGCACAGGGGAGGGACCCAGTACTTC	CASSEAHRGGTQYF
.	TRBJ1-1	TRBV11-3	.	TGTGCCAGCAGCTTGGGAGTTTCAGCTTTCTTT	CASSLGVSAFF
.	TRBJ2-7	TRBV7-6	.	TGTGCCAGCAGCATGGGGCCAGGGAACTACGAGCAGTACTTC	CASSMGPGNYEQYF
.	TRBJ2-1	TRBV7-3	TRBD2	TGTGCCAGCAGCGTAGCGGGAGTGGCTGACAATGAGCAGTTCTTC	CASSVAGVADNEQFF
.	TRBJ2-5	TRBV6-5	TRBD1	TGTGCCAGCAGGACCCAGGGGGACCGTCCGTACTTC	CASRTQGDRPYF
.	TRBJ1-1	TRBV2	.	TGTGCCAGCAGACCCACTGAGGCGAACACTGAAGCTTTCTTT	CASRPTEANTEAFF
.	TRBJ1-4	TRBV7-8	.	TGTGCCAGCAGCCCGTCGGTTGTGGTCGGTGAAAAACTGTTTTTT	CASSPSVVVGEKLFF
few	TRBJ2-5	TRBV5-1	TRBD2	TGCGCCAGCAGCCCGGGCCAGCGGGGGTTCATGGAGACCCAGTACTTC	CASSPGQRGFMETQYF
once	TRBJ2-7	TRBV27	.	TGTGCCAGCAGTTTGGCCGACAGCAATATTTACGAGCAGTACTTC	CASSLADSNIYEQYF
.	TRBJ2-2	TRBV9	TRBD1	TGTGCCAGCAGCCCCAGGGGGCGTAGGTACACCGGGGAGCTGTTTTTT	CASSPRGRRYTGELFF
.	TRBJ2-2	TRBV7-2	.	TGTGCCAGCAGCTCACCGGCGGGACAGAAGAACACCGGGGAGCTGTTTTTT	CASSSPAGQKNTGELFF
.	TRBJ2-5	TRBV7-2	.	TGTGCCAGCAGCTCCCCCCAGGAGACCCAGTACTTC	CASSSPQETQYF
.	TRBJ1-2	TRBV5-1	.	TGCGCCAGCAGCTACGCTACAGGAGACTATGGCTACACCTTC	CASSYATGDYGYTF
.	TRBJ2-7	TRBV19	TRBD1	TGTGCCAGTAGTAGACAGGGATCCCACGAGCAGTACTTC	CASSRQGSHEQYF
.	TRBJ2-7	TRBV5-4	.	TGTGCCAGCAGCGTTCAGGGTTCCTACGAGCAGTACTTC	CASSVQGSYEQYF
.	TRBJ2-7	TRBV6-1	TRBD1	TGTGCCAGCAGTTTTACAGGGGACGAGCAGTACTTC	CASSFTGDEQYF
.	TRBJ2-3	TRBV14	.	TGTGCCAGCAGCCTATCGGCCGGGACAATCACAGATACGCAGTATTTT	CASSLSAGTITDTQYF